This T cell receptor beta chain stems from a study of blood T cell repertoires in COVID-19. Across the whole study: COVID-19 samples from acute and convalescent phases originated in the United States, Italy and Spain. Sources were T cells, B-cell-depleted T cells, or PBMCs; the material itself was cDNA or gDNA.

In the source study's methods: From reference gene primer amplification, estimates of nucleated cell counts were derived. The method was immunoSEQ multiplex PCR; TCRdb's version includes in-frame clones alone and lacks a portion of them. The DNA was the basis for D and trimming; V, J and clone size are from that table. The sample holds around 53,000 clones; about 86% are singletons and the top ten take under 5%. Germline V CDR1 and CDR2: LNHDA, SQIVND (reference sequence). This CDR3 region has 16 residues. V lost 3 bases to trimming and J lost 1 base; unmatched junction nucleotides: 3. The origin of this receptor is a man aged 50 to 60 with acute or convalescent COVID-19. Sequenced sample: peripheral blood. V and J are TRBV19 and TRBJ2-2; 9 nucleotides align to TRBD2. The CDR3 sequence is CASSMGSGRNTGELFF. For the CDR3, the DNA is TGTGCCAGTAGTATGGGTAGCGGGAGGAACACCGGGGAGCTGTTTTTT. The full variable domain, with the rest looked up from reference TRBV19 and TRBJ2-2, is DGGITQSPKYLFRKEGQNVTLSCEQNLNHDAMYWYRQDPGQGLRLIYYSQIVNDFQKGDIAEGYSVSREKKESFPLTVTSAQKNPTAFYLCASSMGSGRNTGELFFGEGSRLTVL.